Sequencing of this T cell receptor beta chain was carried out in a study of blood T cell repertoires in COVID-19. This clone was detected once. This table comes from immunoSEQ multiplex PCR, and its TCRdb copy is limited to in-frame clones, with some not included. The table has under 450,000 clones, around 87% seen once; the top ten hold 1% to 1.5%. CDR3 size: 17 residues. V was pared by 3 bases and J by 0 bases, with 17 bases between. Germline-derived CDR1 and CDR2 are LNHDA and SQIVND (reference sequence). This chain links TRBV19 with TRBJ2-5, with D possibly TRBD2 on 6 matching bases. Material for sequencing was PBMCs or T cells enriched from blood (not recorded which). The TCR sequence derives from a man aged 30 to 45 who had recovered from COVID-19. This CDR3 is CASSIRGVGLHQETQYF. The CDR3 DNA reads TGTGCCAGTAGTATTCGGGGTGTGGGACTTCACCAAGAGACCCAGTACTTC.